Below are 5 T cell receptor beta chains sequenced from a single sample in a study of T cells in Graves' hyperthyroidism and ophthalmopathy. There were TCR beta CDR3 regions amplified from RNA transcripts. The HTBI primer set served for first-round RT-PCR of the TCR CDR3. TCRdb fed the multiplex PCR reads into MiXCR, producing one record per CDR3 protein. In the table there are 300,000 to 450,000 distinct CDR3 sequences, 25% of which are singletons. The sequencing sample was made of blood. Receptors were obtained from a man aged 45-65 years with Graves' hyperthyroidism.

The table lists this clonotype with a few counts. The chain uses TRBV11-2 and TRBJ2-2; no firm D call. The length of the CDR3 is 13 residues. V was cut by 7 bases and J by 5 bases, with 11 bases left in between. Germline V gene sequence: CDR1 SGHAT, CDR2 FQNNGV. CDR3 sequence reads: CASIRRVTGELFF. CDR3 bases: TGTGCCAGCATCCGTCGGGTGACCGGGGAGCTGTTTTTT.

This chain connects TRBV7-9 to TRBJ2-1, with unresolved D. V lost 5 bases, J lost 0 bases, and 14 bases lay in between. There are 16 residues in the CDR3. Looked up from germline, CDR1 is SEHNR and CDR2 is FQNEAQ (reference sequence). This CDR3 reads CASSPLVGPSYNEQFF. The CDR3 bases are TGTGCCAGCAGCCCCCTCGTCGGCCCCTCCTACAATGAGCAGTTCTTC.

Concerning this clonotype itself: A much more abundant neighbour one base away suggests this may be a read error. The chain links TRBV2 to TRBJ1-2; 7 bases agree with TRBD1. The CDR3 spans 11 residues. Germline V gene sequence: CDR1 SNHLY, CDR2 FYNNEI. CDR3 region: CASSARGVYIF. The CDR3 nucleotides read TGTGCCAGCAGTGCCAGGGGGGTCTACATCTTC.

At least ten counts were recorded for this clonotype. The chain recombines TRBV29-1 with TRBJ1-1; D possibly corresponds to TRBD1 (6 bases). The CDR3 is 12 amino acids. Trimming removed 6 bases at V and 6 bases at J, with 14 bases between. Per germline, CDR1 SQVTM and CDR2 ANQGSEA. The CDR3 region has the DNA TGCAGCGTCGCTGGGGCAGGGGCTGAAGCTTTCTTT. Protein product: CSVAGAGAEAFF.

The V and J genes are TRBV12-3 or TRBV12-4 and TRBJ1-1, with 12 bases aligning to TRBD1. The CDR3 runs to 15 residues. The ends lost 5 bases at V and 4 bases at J; junction bases unmatched: 5. In DNA form, the CDR3 reads TGTGCCAGCAGTCGGGACAGGGGGCGTATCACTGAAGCTTTCTTT. Its protein is CASSRDRGRITEAFF.